Following are 24 T cell receptor beta chains from one sample sequenced in a study of cytomegalovirus exposure and HLA in healthy donors. The PCR was carried out with 60 Vbeta primers and 13 Jbeta primers. The assay was immunoSEQ multiplex PCR, and TCRdb's table has in-frame clones only and misses some. The table records over 90,000 clones, around 65% of them present only once. The sample was PBMCs. All receptors come from a woman aged 50 to 60 in good health and CMV-seronegative.

V is TRBV11-3 and J is TRBJ2-2; D gene unclear. The germline V gene has CDR1 SGHNT and CDR2 YENEEA. There are 14 residues in the CDR3. V gave up 2 bases and J gave up 2 bases, with 6 bases separating them. CDR3 DNA sequence: TGTGCCAGCAGCTTAAACAGAAACACCGGGGAGCTGTTTTTT. Translated, it gives CASSLNRNTGELFF.

The V and J genes are TRBV5-1 and TRBJ2-2, with 7 bases fitting TRBD2. The V gene's germline CDR1 is SGHRS and CDR2 YFSETQ. The V segment lost 0 bases and the J segment 7 bases; nucleotides outside the gene matches: 3. The CDR3 is 14 amino acids. CDR3 nucleotide sequence: TGCGCCAGCAGCTTGGCCGGGGGGTTCGGGGAGCTGTTTTTT. Translated, it gives CASSLAGGFGELFF.

The chain carries TRBV5-1 and TRBJ2-1, with 10 bases fitting TRBD2. The CDR3 has 15 residues. CDR1 is SGHRS, CDR2 YFSETQ, per germline. Germline trimming cut 5 bases from V and 4 bases from J; bases unmatched to any gene: 6. The CDR3 sequence is CASRALAGSYNEQFF. For the CDR3, the DNA is TGCGCCAGCAGGGCACTAGCGGGGTCATACAATGAGCAGTTCTTC.

CDR3 DNA: TGTGCCAGCAGCCCGCCGGGGGGGCTCGTCAACGAGCAGTACTTC. This codes for CASSPPGGLVNEQYF. This chain connects TRBV7-9 to TRBJ2-7; 8 positions agree with TRBD2. V lost 5 bases to trimming and J lost 5 bases; unmatched junction nucleotides: 11. The length of the CDR3 is 15 residues. Germline lookup yields CDR1 SEHNR and CDR2 FQNEAQ (reference sequence).

The rearrangement uses TRBV4-2 and TRBJ1-2; 9 bases are a match to TRBD1. The V segment lost 0 bases and the J segment 6 bases; nucleotides outside the gene matches: 11. This CDR3 is built from 17 residues. Germline CDR1 LGHNA, CDR2 YNFKEQ. CDR3 bases: TGTGCCAGCAGCCAAGATCGCGGTAGTAGGACAGGGGATGGCTACACCTTC. Amino acid sequence: CASSQDRGSRTGDGYTF.

The V gene is TRBV29-1, the J gene TRBJ2-3; D may be TRBD2 (5 bases). Looked up from germline, CDR1 is SQVTM and CDR2 is ANQGSEA. Trimming stripped 5 bases from V and 2 bases from J, with 11 bases between. The CDR3 is 13 amino acids. CDR3 sequence: CSVRSRVTDTQYF. CDR3 bases: TGCAGCGTTCGTTCGCGGGTCACAGATACGCAGTATTTT.

This chain uses TRBV7-9 with TRBJ2-2; 8 bases map to TRBD1. V was clipped by 5 bases and J by 1 base; unmatched bases: 3. Germline-derived CDR1 and CDR2 are SEHNR and FQNEAQ (reference sequence). The CDR3 runs 15 residues. Here the CDR3 DNA reads TGTGCCAGCAGCCCGGGACAGGTGAACACCGGGGAGCTGTTTTTT. This sequence encodes CASSPGQVNTGELFF.

This clone was counted a few times. This chain uses TRBV9 with TRBJ2-1, with D perhaps matching TRBD2 (6 bases). Trimming removed 5 bases at V and 6 bases at J, with 12 bases between. Germline V gives CDR1 SGDLS, CDR2 YYNGEE. The CDR3 loop spans 13 amino acids. CDR3 region: CASRRLVSNEQFF. The DNA of the CDR3 is TGTGCCAGCAGACGACTAGTTAGCAATGAGCAGTTCTTC.

This clone was seen a handful of times. The chain links TRBV19 to TRBJ1-3; possibly TRBD1 for D (6 bases). This CDR3 comprises 17 residues. In germline, CDR1 is LNHDA, CDR2 SQIVND (reference sequence). Trimming pared 5 bases from V and 0 bases from J, leaving 17 bases between. CDR3: CASSPGQLLLSGNTIYF. DNA of the CDR3: TGTGCCAGTAGTCCGGGACAACTCCTTCTCTCTGGAAACACCATATATTTT.

The genes are TRBV7-9 and TRBJ1-3; no clear D. The CDR3 extends over 13 amino acids. Trimming left V 6 bases short and J 4 bases short, with 10 bases between. Germline assignment: CDR1 SEHNR and CDR2 FQNEAQ (reference sequence). CDR3 DNA sequence: TGTGCCAGCAGACCCGGAGCCGGAAACACCATATATTTT. This translates into CASRPGAGNTIYF.

This rearrangement joins TRBV7-8 to TRBJ1-4; D remains unclear. The CDR3 length is 15 residues. In germline, CDR1 is SGHVS, CDR2 FQNEAQ. V dropped 5 bases and J dropped 8 bases, with 18 bases sitting between them. CDR3 DNA: TGTGCCAGCAGCACCAAGAGGGTTGAGTGGGAAAAACTGTTTTTT. Its translation is CASSTKRVEWEKLFF.

This clone occurred a few times. This chain links TRBV28 with TRBJ2-3, with 9 bases fitting TRBD1. Germline CDR1 is MDHEN and CDR2 is SYDVKM. The CDR3 length is 16 residues. V was pared by 6 bases and J by 0 bases, with 7 bases of the junction left unmatched. The CDR3 region is CASSKGQGLSTDTQYF. In DNA, the CDR3 is TGTGCCAGCAGCAAGGGACAGGGTTTGAGCACAGATACGCAGTATTTT. Supplemented by reference TRBV28 and TRBJ2-3, the full variable domain reads DVKVTQSSRYLVKRTGEKVFLECVQDMDHENMFWYRQDPGLGLRLIYFSYDVKMKEKGDIPEGYSVSREKKERFSLILESASTNQTSMYLCASSKGQGLSTDTQYFGPGTRLTVL.

The V gene is TRBV19, the J gene TRBJ1-5, with 8 bases lining up with TRBD1. Losses at the gene ends were 3 bases for V and 0 bases for J; bases not matched to a gene: 4. Germline V gene data show CDR1 as LNHDA and CDR2 as SQIVND (reference sequence). The CDR3 has 16 amino acids. The DNA of the CDR3 is TGTGCCAGTAGTATCCGGACAGGGTATAGCAATCAGCCCCAGCATTTT. It codes for CASSIRTGYSNQPQHF. The full variable domain, completed using reference TRBV19 and TRBJ1-5, is DGGITQSPKYLFRKEGQNVTLSCEQNLNHDAMYWYRQDPGQGLRLIYYSQIVNDFQKGDIAEGYSVSREKKESFPLTVTSAQKNPTAFYLCASSIRTGYSNQPQHFGDGTRLSIL.

This chain joins TRBV6-5 and TRBJ2-3; weak D call: TRBD1 (5 bases). CDR1 is MNHEY and CDR2 is SVGAGI in the germline V gene. This CDR3 has 14 amino acids. V was trimmed by 6 bases and J by 8 bases, leaving 18 bases between them. CDR3 region: CASSSRDPPSTQYF. In DNA form, the CDR3 reads TGTGCCAGCAGCAGCAGGGATCCTCCGAGTACGCAGTATTTT.

The rearrangement links TRBV4-3 to TRBJ2-3; 9 bases fit TRBD1. V lost 3 bases, J lost 3 bases, and 7 bases stayed unmatched. This CDR3 is built from 16 residues. Germline CDR1 and CDR2: LGHNA and YSLEER. The CDR3 reads CASSQSGTGRTDTQYF. DNA of the CDR3: TGCGCCAGCAGCCAGTCCGGGACAGGGCGGACAGATACGCAGTATTTT.

This clone was picked up a small number of times. The rearrangement joins TRBV18 to TRBJ1-5, with 7 nucleotides matching TRBD1. Germline V CDR1 and CDR2: KGHSH, LQKENI. V trimming: 4 bases; J trimming: 0 bases; junction bases outside the gene matches: 6. The CDR3 runs 16 residues. The CDR3: CASSRYTGDSNQPQHF. In DNA form, the CDR3 reads TGTGCCAGCTCACGATATACAGGGGATAGCAATCAGCCCCAGCATTTT.

The V and J genes are TRBV10-3 and TRBJ2-3; TRBD2 agrees at 8 bases. CDR1 ENHRY and CDR2 SYGVKD come from the germline V gene. The CDR3 covers 14 residues. Trimming removed 6 bases from V and 0 bases from J; junction bases left unmatched: 2. The CDR3, as DNA: TGTGCCATCAGAGCTAGCGGGAGCACAGATACGCAGTATTTT. This encodes CAIRASGSTDTQYF.

The V call is TRBV2, the J call TRBJ2-5; D possibly corresponds to TRBD1 (6 bases). The CDR3 is made up of 13 amino acids. The V end lost 11 bases, the J end lost 5 bases, and 18 bases lay between the germline ends. Germline assignment: CDR1 SNHLY and CDR2 FYNNEI. Here the CDR3 reads CASKGESMETQYF. Written as DNA, the CDR3 is TGTGCCTCCAAGGGGGAAAGCATGGAGACCCAGTACTTC. The full variable domain, its missing parts supplied by reference TRBV2 and TRBJ2-5, is EPEVTQTPSHQVTQMGQEVILRCVPISNHLYFYWYRQILGQKVEFLVSFYNNEISEKSEIFDDQFSVERPDGSNFTLKIRSTKLEDSAMYFCASKGESMETQYFGPGTRLLVL.

The gene calls are TRBV27 and TRBJ1-5, with D hard to call. The CDR3 covers 13 residues. Germline CDR1 reads MNHEY; CDR2 reads SMNVEV (reference sequence). The V end was cut by 3 bases, the J end by 3 bases, with 6 bases between. CDR3 residues: CASSFGVNQPQHF. The CDR3 DNA is TGTGCCAGCAGTTTCGGGGTCAATCAGCCCCAGCATTTT.

This clone occurred a few times. The V call is TRBV19, the J call TRBJ2-2; tentatively, D is TRBD2 (6 bases). Germline loops: CDR1 LNHDA, CDR2 SQIVND (reference sequence). V was clipped by 5 bases and J by 2 bases, with 15 bases between them. The CDR3 sequence is 16 residues long. Here the CDR3 DNA reads TGTGCCAGTAGTCATTTTTCGGGGGATAACACCGGGGAGCTGTTTTTT. It yields the protein CASSHFSGDNTGELFF.

This clone came up once. The genes are TRBV19 and TRBJ1-1; TRBD1 might be the D (6 bases). CDR1 is LNHDA and CDR2 is SQIVND in the germline V gene (reference sequence). Trimming took 4 bases from V and 8 from J, leaving 8 bases between them. The CDR3 sequence is 11 residues long. Here the CDR3 DNA reads TGTGCCAGTAGTAGGGGGCCCGAAGCTTTCTTT. Translating it yields CASSRGPEAFF.

Here the CDR3 reads CASSRVGGGEQFF. The CDR3 region has the DNA TGCGCCAGCAGCCGTGTTGGCGGGGGTGAGCAGTTCTTC. The V gene is TRBV5-1, the J gene TRBJ2-1, with 7 bases matching TRBD2. Losses at the gene ends were 4 bases for V and 9 bases for J; bases not matched to a gene: 7. The CDR3 is 13 residues long. The V gene's germline CDR1 is SGHRS and CDR2 YFSETQ.

CDR3 DNA: TGTGCCAGCAGTTCTGGACAGGGGGGCAATCAGCCCCAGCATTTT. This codes for CASSSGQGGNQPQHF. V usage is TRBV27 and J usage is TRBJ1-5; 10 bases are shared with TRBD1. V lost 4 bases, J lost 2 bases, and 2 bases stayed unmatched. Germline V CDR1 and CDR2: MNHEY, SMNVEV (reference sequence). The CDR3 loop spans 15 amino acids.

V usage is TRBV27 and J usage is TRBJ1-2; 9 bases fit TRBD1. J was trimmed by 4 bases and V by 5 bases; bases with no gene match: 11. The germline gives CDR1 MNHEY, CDR2 SMNVEV (reference sequence). This CDR3 region has 16 residues. The CDR3 bases are TGTGCCAGCAGTCGATGGACAGGGGAGACGTCCTATGGCTACACCTTC. Amino acid sequence: CASSRWTGETSYGYTF.